The table lists the clone carrying this T cell receptor (beta chain) with a few counts. Antigen: not known. Stated time point: baseline pretreatment blood. Treatment meaning: 15 Gy SBRT to primary tumor, nephrectomy 4 weeks later. Serial blood draws occurred at baseline and 2 and 4 weeks post-SBRT. The entry originates in a study of radiation and T cells in renal cell carcinoma. Points from the study as a whole: No pretreatment tumor biopsies were available for baseline clonotypes.

Germline V gene lookup returns CDR1 MNHEY and CDR2 SVGAGI. The CDR3 runs to 13 residues. The V end was cut by 6 bases, the J end by 7 bases, with 15 bases between. Only in-frame clones appear in the TCRdb table, and some are missing; sequencing was by immunoSEQ multiplex PCR. Here the sample spans tens of thousands of clones, more than 60% being singletons. V and J are TRBV6-5 and TRBJ2-5, with D maybe TRBD2 (5 bases). The clonotype was recovered from a man aged 55 to 70 with renal cell carcinoma. Sequences were derived from blood, sampled from a patient whose treatment included radiotherapy and nephrectomy. CDR3 protein: CASSGGTRGTQYF. The DNA of the CDR3 is TGTGCCAGCAGCGGAGGTACCCGGGGGACCCAGTACTTC.